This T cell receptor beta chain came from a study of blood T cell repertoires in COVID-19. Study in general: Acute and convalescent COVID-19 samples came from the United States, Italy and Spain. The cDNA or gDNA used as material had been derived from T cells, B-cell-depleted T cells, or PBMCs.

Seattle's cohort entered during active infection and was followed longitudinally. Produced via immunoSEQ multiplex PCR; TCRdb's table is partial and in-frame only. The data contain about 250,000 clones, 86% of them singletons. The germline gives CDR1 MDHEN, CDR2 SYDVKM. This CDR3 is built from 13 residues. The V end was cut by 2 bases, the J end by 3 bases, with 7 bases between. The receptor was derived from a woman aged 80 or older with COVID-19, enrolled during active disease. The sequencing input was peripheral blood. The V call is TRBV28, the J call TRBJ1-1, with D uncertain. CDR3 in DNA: TGTGCCAGCAGTTTAGACTCCTACACTGAAGCTTTCTTT. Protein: CASSLDSYTEAFF. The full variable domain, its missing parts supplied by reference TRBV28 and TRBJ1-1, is DVKVTQSSRYLVKRTGEKVFLECVQDMDHENMFWYRQDPGLGLRLIYFSYDVKMKEKGDIPEGYSVSREKKERFSLILESASTNQTSMYLCASSLDSYTEAFFGQGTRLTVV.